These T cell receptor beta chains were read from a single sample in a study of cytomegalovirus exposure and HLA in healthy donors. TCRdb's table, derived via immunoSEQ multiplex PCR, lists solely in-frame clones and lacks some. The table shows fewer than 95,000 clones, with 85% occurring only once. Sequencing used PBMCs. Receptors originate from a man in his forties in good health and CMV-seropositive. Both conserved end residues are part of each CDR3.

CDR3aa: CASSLDSYEQYF
v_gene: TRBV27

CDR3aa: CASSTYRVADEQYF
v_gene: TRBV6-5

CDR3aa: CASSSRDRGDSEQFF
v_gene: TRBV5-1

CDR3aa: CASSLRQGLYNEQFF
v_gene: TRBV11-2

CDR3aa: CASSKRDRENSPLHF
v_gene: TRBV21-1

CDR3aa: CASSASGGGSSQYF
v_gene: TRBV19

CDR3aa: CASSLGYSGPADTQYF
v_gene: TRBV5-1

CDR3aa: CASTLDSFYGYTF
v_gene: TRBV7-9

CDR3aa: CASSFHTLAGGQNTGELFF
v_gene: TRBV7-9

CDR3aa: CASSYSRTGGTGELFF
v_gene: TRBV6-5

CDR3aa: CASSSSGGIETQYF
v_gene: TRBV2

CDR3aa: CASSPRTSGNLDTQYF
v_gene: TRBV7-9

CDR3aa: CASSPSGRAGANVLTF
v_gene: TRBV4-2

CDR3aa: CASSIEGGIPYEQYF
v_gene: TRBV19

CDR3aa: CASSLPDQGGYTF
v_gene: TRBV5-1

CDR3aa: CASSREAYGYTF
v_gene: TRBV18

CDR3aa: CAHTGALYNEQFF
v_gene: TRBV30

CDR3aa: CASSLEWSSGKKYF
v_gene: TRBV5-1

CDR3aa: CASLGLAGPTSGNEQFF
v_gene: TRBV2

CDR3aa: CASSPDTATNEKLFF
v_gene: TRBV18

CDR3aa: CSGSGTGTDTQYF
v_gene: TRBV29-1

CDR3aa: CASSLGLRAGELFF
v_gene: TRBV7-3

CDR3aa: CASSPQLSGANVLTF
v_gene: TRBV18

CDR3aa: CASSPESGDSTDTQYF
v_gene: TRBV13

CDR3aa: CASSLGGTSGSNEQFF
v_gene: TRBV5-1

CDR3aa: CASSLLAGGPKVGDQETQYF
v_gene: TRBV28

CDR3aa: CASSPTWGGGYTF
v_gene: TRBV5-1

CDR3aa: CASSRNPQHLPTYEQYF
v_gene: TRBV7-8

CDR3aa: CASSGSWGAPGQGYNSPLHF
v_gene: TRBV10-2

CDR3aa: CASHWTSGIAREQFF
v_gene: TRBV5-1

CDR3aa: CASSFPNVERQFF
v_gene: TRBV5-1

CDR3aa: CASSLSGSSYNEQFF
v_gene: TRBV19

CDR3aa: CASSVSSGGFYEQYF
v_gene: TRBV9

CDR3aa: CASSERTGNYEQYF
v_gene: TRBV9

CDR3aa: CAIGTREADTQYF
v_gene: TRBV10-3

CDR3aa: CASSPGTMNTEAFF
v_gene: TRBV18

CDR3aa: CASSLVSGRAHNEQFF
v_gene: TRBV7-6

CDR3aa: CASSPGQGVGGYTF
v_gene: TRBV19

CDR3aa: CASRPTGGTHEQYF
v_gene: TRBV5-1

CDR3aa: CASSDLGILETQYF
v_gene: TRBV2

CDR3aa: CASSVDSRETDRSGVNVLTF
v_gene: TRBV9

CDR3aa: CASSLAGEGEQFF
v_gene: TRBV7-9

CDR3aa: CASSHSNTGELFF
v_gene: TRBV5-1

CDR3aa: CASSLGQVPGTDTQYF
v_gene: TRBV5-1

CDR3aa: CSVGTGASYEQYF
v_gene: TRBV29-1

CDR3aa: CASTATLGGEQYF
v_gene: TRBV28

CDR3aa: CASSLAAASPDTQYF
v_gene: TRBV7-2

CDR3aa: CASSLGQLGSRRDTQYF
v_gene: TRBV27

CDR3aa: CASSLQGSDEQYF
v_gene: TRBV5-4

CDR3aa: CASSLGGGYEQYF
v_gene: TRBV5-4

CDR3aa: CGMLRGGLIDTQYF
v_gene: TRBV27

CDR3aa: CASSPRHNPHYSGNTIYF
v_gene: TRBV23-1

CDR3aa: CASSVYLSSGNTIYF
v_gene: TRBV19

CDR3aa: CASSDFVRKPNTGELFF
v_gene: TRBV2

CDR3aa: CAGSGGGLNEQFF
v_gene: TRBV5-4